This TCR beta chain comes out of a study of T cell repertoires in cytomegalovirus infection. This clonotype was observed a few times. The antigen remains undetermined. TCRdb reprocessed the reads via MiXCR and lists one record per CDR3 protein. This repertoire shows roughly 920,000 distinct CDR3 sequences, roughly 30% found once; its top ten account for 13%. V dropped 11 bases and J dropped 2; count of bases not matched to a gene: 5. The germline gives CDR1 MNHNS, CDR2 SASEGT. The CDR3 runs to 12 residues. This clonotype originated in a human donor in good health (CMV status not recorded). Some clones in this sample may be carry-over from other donors' samples. This chain links TRBV6-1 with TRBJ2-7; TRBD2 matches at 8 bases. The sequences come from cultured CD8+ T cells from PBMCs, collected from culture after CMV antigen stimulation. The CDR3 DNA sequence: TGTGCCGTGGGACTAGTCCCCTACGAGCAGTACTTC. This encodes CAVGLVPYEQYF.